This T cell receptor (beta chain) comes out of a study of OX40 agonist ivuxolimab in advanced cancers. The wider study: Earlier treatment with anti-PD-1, anti-PD-L1 or anti-CTLA-4 was permitted, and around 36% had received some.

Findings of the study overall: Blood T cells, both CD4+ and CD8+, expanded clonally by week 6 at 0.1 to 3.0 mg/kg. Expanded clones were, on average, more numerous among CD8+ T cells than CD4+.

Produced via immunoSEQ multiplex PCR; TCRdb's table is partial and in-frame only. Of about 98,000 clones listed, more than 85% are singletons. Comments on this clone: Antigen specificity is unknown.

Samples of blood were obtained at baseline, on cycle 4 day 1, and on cycle 7 day 1. Germline-derived CDR1 and CDR2 are SGHRS and YFSETQ. V gave up 4 bases and J gave up 13 bases, with 12 bases separating them. This CDR3 has 11 amino acids. The origin of this receptor is an adult with an advanced solid tumor such as melanoma, head and neck, liver or kidney cancer. J is TRBJ2-1 and V is TRBV5-1; the D gene is possibly TRBD1 (6 bases). The starting material was CD4+ or CD8+ T cells sorted from blood, obtained in a trial of the OX40 agonist ivuxolimab. Here the CDR3 reads CASSLRTVQFF. CDR3 nucleotide sequence: TGCGCCAGCAGCCTCCGGACAGTTCAGTTCTTC.